The rows below give T cell receptor beta chains drawn from one sample of a study of PD-L1 blockade in urothelial cancer. Clones were read by immunoSEQ multiplex PCR, and TCRdb kept only the in-frame ones, dropping some. The repertoire has 90,000 to 130,000 clones, approximately 90% of them found once; the top ten carry about 4%. The specimen was PBMCs, collected around atezolizumab (anti-PD-L1) treatment. The receptor set was obtained from a man aged 60-69 years with urothelial cancer. CDR3s include the opening cysteine and the closing phenylalanine or tryptophan. D genes are given only for firm matches. The size entry is marked missing in some rows and otherwise reads once, few, many or a size class.

TRBJ1-2,.,.,TRBV30,CAWSVRFGYGYTF,TGTGCCTGGAGTGTCCGGTTCGGCTATGGCTACACCTTC
TRBJ1-1,.,.,TRBV10-3,CAISEALTNTEAFF,TGTGCCATCAGTGAGGCGCTGACTAACACTGAAGCTTTCTTT
TRBJ2-3,.,TRBD2,TRBV9,CASSAGLGLTDTQYF,TGTGCCAGCAGCGCCGGACTAGGGCTCACAGATACGCAGTATTTT
TRBJ2-1,.,TRBD1,TRBV7-2,CASSLRQGAEQFF,TGTGCCAGCAGCTTACGCCAGGGGGCTGAGCAGTTCTTC
TRBJ2-3,.,.,TRBV18,CASSFRTSTDTQYF,TGTGCCAGCTCATTTAGAACGAGCACAGATACGCAGTATTTT
TRBJ2-7,.,TRBD2,TRBV10-2,CASNGGRGSYEQYF,TGCGCCAGCAATGGCGGGAGGGGCTCCTACGAGCAGTACTTC
TRBJ2-5,.,TRBD2,TRBV10-2,CASSVGGGQETQYF,TGCGCCAGCAGTGTTGGGGGGGGGCAAGAGACCCAGTACTTC
TRBJ2-3,.,.,TRBV6-5,CASSLGQSSTDTQYF,TGTGCCAGCAGTTTAGGACAGAGTAGCACAGATACGCAGTATTTT
TRBJ1-1,.,.,TRBV19,CASSIGSVTVAFF,TGTGCCAGTAGTATCGGGTCTGTCACGGTAGCTTTCTTT
TRBJ2-3,.,TRBD2,TRBV2,CASSDNLPLALYGTDTQYF,TGTGCCAGCAGTGACAACTTACCACTAGCGCTTTACGGCACAGATACGCAGTATTTT
TRBJ1-6,few,.,TRBV2,CASTGGWYNSPLHF,TGTGCCAGCACCGGCGGGTGGTATAATTCACCCCTCCACTTT
TRBJ2-1,.,.,TRBV15,CATSRDYQQYNEQFF,TGTGCCACCAGCAGAGATTATCAACAGTACAATGAGCAGTTCTTC
TRBJ1-1,.,TRBD1,TRBV7-2,CASSLAGQGNTEAFF,TGTGCCAGCAGCTTAGCCGGACAGGGGAACACTGAAGCTTTCTTT
TRBJ1-4,.,TRBD1,TRBV9,CASSAWDRGDEKLFF,TGTGCCAGCAGCGCCTGGGACAGGGGAGATGAAAAACTGTTTTTT
TRBJ1-3,.,.,TRBV14,CASSQLRGRGSDGNTIYF,TGTGCCAGCAGCCAACTCCGGGGCCGGGGGTCTGATGGAAACACCATATATTTT
TRBJ2-7,.,TRBD1,TRBV28,CASSPGQGLYF,TGTGCCAGCAGTCCAGGACAGGGTCTGTACTTC
TRBJ1-3,.,.,TRBV18,CASSPPGAPSSGNTIYF,TGTGCCAGCTCCCCTCCAGGTGCACCTTCCTCTGGAAACACCATATATTTT
TRBJ2-1,.,TRBD2,TRBV5-6,CASSLPGGASEQFF,TGTGCCAGCAGCTTGCCCGGGGGGGCCAGTGAGCAGTTCTTC
TRBJ1-2,.,TRBD1,TRBV10-2,CASSGRGAGGGYTF,TGCGCCAGCAGTGGGCGTGGAGCAGGGGGTGGCTACACCTTC
TRBJ1-5,.,.,TRBV6-6,CASSYSEGSQPQHF,TGTGCCAGCAGTTACTCGGAGGGTTCCCAGCCCCAGCATTTT